This TCR beta chain came from a study of control samples from healthy donors and cancer patients. Using immunoSEQ multiplex PCR, the repertoire was profiled, and TCRdb retains in-frame clones only, with some absent. The table records more than 50,000 clones, roughly 95% of them present only once. CDR1 KGHSH and CDR2 LQKENI come from the germline V gene. The CDR3 is made up of 15 amino acids. J gave up 8 bases and V 4 bases, and 9 bases lay outside the gene matches. This sequence joins TRBV18 and TRBJ2-7; 12 bases match TRBD1. The clonotype comes from a woman younger than 30 in good health. The sequencing sample was made of blood. CDR3 protein: CASSLPGQGAYKQYF. The CDR3 nucleotides read TGTGCCAGCTCACTTCCGGGACAGGGGGCTTACAAGCAGTACTTC.